This is a list of T cell receptor beta chains from one sample in a study of blood T cell repertoires in COVID-19. The protocol was immunoSEQ multiplex PCR, while the TCRdb copy is restricted to in-frame clones and leaves out a portion. The sample contains around 200,000 clones, 80% to 90% of which appear only once. The specimen was peripheral blood. The receptors originated from a woman younger than 35 who had recovered from COVID-19. The CDR3 runs from the conserved cysteine through the conserved F or W.

J gene: TRBJ2-7; V gene: TRBV27; CDR3 protein: CASSPLPGLAVYEQYF
J gene: TRBJ2-2; V gene: TRBV18; CDR3 protein: CASSHGTGGTGELFF
J gene: TRBJ2-7; V gene: TRBV19; CDR3 protein: CASSPGTGGLYEQYF
J gene: TRBJ2-6; V gene: TRBV5-6; CDR3 protein: CASSLASFEGDGANVLTF
J gene: TRBJ1-2; V gene: TRBV28; CDR3 protein: CASSLYTGHYGYTF
J gene: TRBJ1-1; V gene: TRBV11-2; CDR3 protein: CASSLRQGAGTEAFF
J gene: TRBJ2-2; V gene: TRBV13; CDR3 protein: CASSFRVNTGELFF
J gene: TRBJ1-3; V gene: TRBV4-1; CDR3 protein: CASSQEGARGNTIYF
J gene: TRBJ1-3; V gene: TRBV19; CDR3 protein: CASSSGGVGNTIYF
J gene: TRBJ2-3; V gene: TRBV7-3; CDR3 protein: CASSLEGGTDTQYF
J gene: TRBJ2-1; V gene: TRBV5-1; CDR3 protein: CASRPGQQNEQFF
J gene: TRBJ1-1; V gene: TRBV28; CDR3 protein: CASRVFRGLNTEAFF
J gene: TRBJ1-2; V gene: TRBV9; CDR3 protein: CASSEDRGFYGYTF
J gene: TRBJ2-2; V gene: TRBV6-5; CDR3 protein: CASSNQGPTGELFF
J gene: TRBJ2-5; V gene: TRBV9; CDR3 protein: CASSVAYQETQYF
J gene: TRBJ1-6; V gene: TRBV7-3; CDR3 protein: CASSLTGRGGARNSPLHF
J gene: TRBJ2-5; V gene: TRBV6-5; CDR3 protein: CATAGLGLTEETQYF
J gene: TRBJ2-7; V gene: TRBV6-5; CDR3 protein: CASSYVGGAAYEQYF
J gene: TRBJ1-2; V gene: TRBV19; CDR3 protein: CASSTQGFYGYTF
J gene: TRBJ1-2; V gene: TRBV2; CDR3 protein: CASSLSGSYDYGYTF
J gene: TRBJ2-5; V gene: TRBV7-8; CDR3 protein: CASSLASWRLREETQYF
J gene: TRBJ2-1; V gene: TRBV7-9; CDR3 protein: CASSLAPGLAGVAFEQFF
J gene: TRBJ1-1; V gene: TRBV18; CDR3 protein: CASSPLNRQGTEAFF
J gene: TRBJ1-2; V gene: TRBV27; CDR3 protein: CASSLSYVQLGPYGYTF
J gene: TRBJ2-7; V gene: TRBV2; CDR3 protein: CASSGLEAYVPYEQYF
J gene: TRBJ1-2; V gene: TRBV7-9; CDR3 protein: CASSSAGTGGIGYTF
J gene: TRBJ2-7; V gene: TRBV5-6; CDR3 protein: CASSLESGQGSYEQYF
J gene: TRBJ2-7; V gene: TRBV13; CDR3 protein: CASSLGRGPEQYF
J gene: TRBJ1-1; V gene: TRBV7-9; CDR3 protein: CASSLGGRRLNTEAFF
J gene: TRBJ1-1; V gene: TRBV7-6; CDR3 protein: CASSPGLEGGTEAFF
J gene: TRBJ2-3; V gene: TRBV13; CDR3 protein: CASSLGDRGDTQYF
J gene: TRBJ2-3; V gene: TRBV4-1; CDR3 protein: CASSQDRGTDTQYF
J gene: TRBJ2-1; V gene: TRBV4-3; CDR3 protein: CASSQDYTGGNEQFF
J gene: TRBJ2-1; V gene: TRBV3-1/TRBV3-2; CDR3 protein: CASSRHPPTDEQFF
J gene: TRBJ2-7; V gene: TRBV4-3; CDR3 protein: CASSQGSTGDSSYEQYF
J gene: TRBJ2-2; V gene: TRBV9; CDR3 protein: CASSRGPQANTGELFF
J gene: TRBJ1-5; V gene: TRBV19; CDR3 protein: CASSMRNQPQHF
J gene: TRBJ2-2; V gene: TRBV3-1/TRBV3-2; CDR3 protein: CASSAQGNTGELFF
J gene: TRBJ2-5; V gene: TRBV9; CDR3 protein: CASSQTGVETQYF
J gene: TRBJ2-1; V gene: TRBV7-2; CDR3 protein: CASSLSPGSGNEQFF
J gene: TRBJ2-2; V gene: TRBV6-2/TRBV6-3; CDR3 protein: CASSRDRVPNTGELFF
J gene: TRBJ1-2; V gene: TRBV27; CDR3 protein: CASSLAGAVSYGYTF
J gene: TRBJ1-1; V gene: TRBV19; CDR3 protein: CASRPWDSNTEAFF
J gene: TRBJ2-7; V gene: TRBV7-9; CDR3 protein: CASSTGYEQYF
J gene: TRBJ2-2; V gene: TRBV5-1; CDR3 protein: CASSASRGPNTGELFF
J gene: TRBJ2-1; V gene: TRBV2; CDR3 protein: CASIPLRTSGNEQFF
J gene: TRBJ2-6; V gene: TRBV7-2; CDR3 protein: CASSPPGSGQGTF
J gene: TRBJ2-2; V gene: TRBV7-9; CDR3 protein: CASSPTSGVNTGELFF
J gene: TRBJ2-1; V gene: TRBV9; CDR3 protein: CASSVRQVGNEQFF
J gene: TRBJ2-7; V gene: TRBV5-6; CDR3 protein: CASSLVRPGVSYEQYF
J gene: TRBJ1-1; V gene: TRBV5-1; CDR3 protein: CASSLAGVMNTEAFF
J gene: TRBJ2-7; V gene: TRBV28; CDR3 protein: CASSLPGGPYEQYF
J gene: TRBJ1-1; V gene: TRBV6-1; CDR3 protein: CASRTGTGQAFF